These T cell receptor beta chains were read from a single sample in a study of T cells expressing NK-cell markers. One entry per CDR3 protein, without DNA, is what TCRdb gives after re-calling the 5' RACE reads. Its clone listing holds 300,000 or so distinct CDR3 sequences. The sample was blood T cells: a sorted CD56 or NKG2C T cell subset, CD4+ or CD8+ T cells, or bulk PBMC T cells (not recorded which). These receptors originate from a woman between 18 and 70 years old in good health. Both conserved end residues are part of each CDR3. The order of the fields is CDR3 length, V gene, J gene, CDR3 protein.

length: 13; V: TRBV6-1; J: TRBJ2-7; CDR3: CASSEAPRSQQYF
length: 15; V: TRBV12-3/TRBV12-4; J: TRBJ2-3; CDR3: CASSLGGGLWNTQYF
length: 15; V: TRBV10-3; J: TRBJ2-3; CDR3: CAIRNDRDHTDTQYF
length: 14; V: TRBV20-1; J: TRBJ1-1; CDR3: CSARDFRGETEAFF
length: 14; V: TRBV5-1; J: TRBJ2-7; CDR3: CASSTLQGGYEQYF
length: 13; V: TRBV10-3; J: TRBJ2-1; CDR3: CAIRGLADNEQFF
length: 12; V: TRBV7-2; J: TRBJ2-5; CDR3: CASSRSQETQYF
length: 13; V: TRBV12-3/TRBV12-4; J: TRBJ1-2; CDR3: CATGTWPNYGYTF
length: 17; V: TRBV20-1; J: TRBJ1-5; CDR3: CSARSSDRGVGNQPQHF
length: 16; V: TRBV12-3/TRBV12-4; J: TRBJ2-2; CDR3: CASSLTQGANTGELFF
length: 13; V: TRBV12-3/TRBV12-4; J: TRBJ2-5; CDR3: CASSLYREETQYF
length: 12; V: TRBV14; J: TRBJ1-2; CDR3: CASSRGPQYYTF
length: 13; V: TRBV29-1; J: TRBJ2-5; CDR3: CSVASVRQETQYF
length: 15; V: TRBV12-3/TRBV12-4; J: TRBJ2-5; CDR3: CASSPGTSARQTQYF
length: 15; V: TRBV5-1; J: TRBJ2-1; CDR3: CASSLGASSYNEQFF
length: 14; V: TRBV6-4; J: TRBJ1-2; CDR3: CASSDSGGVYGYTF
length: 13; V: TRBV7-9; J: TRBJ1-1; CDR3: CASSRNGNTEAFF
length: 15; V: TRBV5-4; J: TRBJ2-1; CDR3: CASSPTGDSYNEQFF
length: 11; V: TRBV18; J: TRBJ1-4; CDR3: CASSPSEKLFF
length: 16; V: TRBV12-3/TRBV12-4; J: TRBJ1-3; CDR3: CASSFYQGVSGNTIYF
length: 13; V: TRBV20-1; J: TRBJ2-1; CDR3: CTPTTGSYNEQFF
length: 14; V: TRBV10-3; J: TRBJ2-5; CDR3: CAISESGTQETQYF
length: 13; V: TRBV18; J: TRBJ1-3; CDR3: CASSTTLENTIYF
length: 15; V: TRBV4-2; J: TRBJ2-1; CDR3: CASSQEGAGSGEQFF
length: 15; V: TRBV30; J: TRBJ2-1; CDR3: CAWSRGGPNYNEQFF
length: 15; V: TRBV7-2; J: TRBJ2-3; CDR3: CASSFGGRAQDTQYF
length: 14; V: TRBV20-1; J: TRBJ1-1; CDR3: CSASRGQLNTEAFF
length: 14; V: TRBV29-1; J: TRBJ2-3; CDR3: CSTLSSSGVYTQYF
length: 15; V: TRBV12-3/TRBV12-4; J: TRBJ2-1; CDR3: CASSFDGALYNEQFF
length: 13; V: TRBV19; J: TRBJ2-1; CDR3: CASSRLRVSEQFF
length: 12; V: TRBV2; J: TRBJ1-2; CDR3: CASKQGNYGYTF
length: 14; V: TRBV5-1; J: TRBJ2-5; CDR3: CASSFQGAMETQYF